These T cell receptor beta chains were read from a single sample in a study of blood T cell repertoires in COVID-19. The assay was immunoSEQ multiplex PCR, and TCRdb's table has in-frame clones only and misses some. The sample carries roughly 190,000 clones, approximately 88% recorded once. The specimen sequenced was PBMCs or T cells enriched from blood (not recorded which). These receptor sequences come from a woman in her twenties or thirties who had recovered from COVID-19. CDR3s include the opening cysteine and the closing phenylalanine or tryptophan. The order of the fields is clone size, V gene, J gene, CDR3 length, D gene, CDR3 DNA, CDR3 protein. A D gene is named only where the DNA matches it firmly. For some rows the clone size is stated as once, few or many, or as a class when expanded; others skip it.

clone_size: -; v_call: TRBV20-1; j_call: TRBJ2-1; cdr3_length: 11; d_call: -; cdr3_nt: TGCAGTGCTACTTCCCCCCTGGAGCAGTTCTTC; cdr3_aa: CSATSPLEQFF
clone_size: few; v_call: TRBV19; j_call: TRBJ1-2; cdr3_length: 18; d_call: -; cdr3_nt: TGTGCCAGTAGTATTCGGGGACAAGGTGGACCTTTTAACTATGGCTACACCTTC; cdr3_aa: CASSIRGQGGPFNYGYTF
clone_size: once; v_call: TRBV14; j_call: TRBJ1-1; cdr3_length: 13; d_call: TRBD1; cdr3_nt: TGTGCCAGCAGCCAAGTGACAGGGACTGGGGCTTTCTTT; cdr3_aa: CASSQVTGTGAFF
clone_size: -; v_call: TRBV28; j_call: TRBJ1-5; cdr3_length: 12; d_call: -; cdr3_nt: TGTGCCAGCAGTTTACCCGTTCAGCCCCAGCATTTT; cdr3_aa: CASSLPVQPQHF
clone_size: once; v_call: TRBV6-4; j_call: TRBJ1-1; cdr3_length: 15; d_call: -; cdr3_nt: TGTGCCAGCAGTGACTCTTACAGGGTGACTTCTGAAGCTTTCTTT; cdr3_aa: CASSDSYRVTSEAFF
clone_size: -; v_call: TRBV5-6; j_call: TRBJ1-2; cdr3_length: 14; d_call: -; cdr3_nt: TGTGCCAGCAGCTTGGGAGGGAATAACTATGGCTACACCTTC; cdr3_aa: CASSLGGNNYGYTF
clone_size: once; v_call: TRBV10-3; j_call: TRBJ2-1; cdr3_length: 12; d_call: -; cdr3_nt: TGTGCCATCAATCCACAGCACAATGAGCAGTTCTTC; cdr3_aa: CAINPQHNEQFF
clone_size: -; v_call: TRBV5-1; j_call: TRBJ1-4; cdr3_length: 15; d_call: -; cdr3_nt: TGCGCCAGCAGCTTGGCCGGTGCAACTAATGAAAAACTGTTTTTT; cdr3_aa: CASSLAGATNEKLFF
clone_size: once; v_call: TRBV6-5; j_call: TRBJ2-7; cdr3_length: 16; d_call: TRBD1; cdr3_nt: TGTGCCAGCAGTTTCTACAGACAGGGTCGTACCTACGAGCAGTACTTC; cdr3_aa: CASSFYRQGRTYEQYF
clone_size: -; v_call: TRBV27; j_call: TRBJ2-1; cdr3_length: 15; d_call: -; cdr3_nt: TGTGCCAGCAGTAGTTCCGGGAAGGGGGTTAATGAGCAGTTCTTC; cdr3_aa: CASSSSGKGVNEQFF
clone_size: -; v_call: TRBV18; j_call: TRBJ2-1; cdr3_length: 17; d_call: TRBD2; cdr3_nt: TGTGCCAGCTCACCACCCCTAGCGGGGGGAACCTACAATGAGCAGTTCTTC; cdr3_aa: CASSPPLAGGTYNEQFF
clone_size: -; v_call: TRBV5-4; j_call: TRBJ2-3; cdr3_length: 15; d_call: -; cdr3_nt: TGTGCCAGCAGCTTGGTAGGGTCGCTGGGAGGCACGCAGTATTTT; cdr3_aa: CASSLVGSLGGTQYF
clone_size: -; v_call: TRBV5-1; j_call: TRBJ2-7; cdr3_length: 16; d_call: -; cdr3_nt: TGCGCCAGCAGCTTGGTGGGGCAGGGGAGGGGTTACGAGCAGTACTTC; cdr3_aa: CASSLVGQGRGYEQYF
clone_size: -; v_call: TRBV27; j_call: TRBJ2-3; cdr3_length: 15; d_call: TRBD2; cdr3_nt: TGTGCCACCAAACCGAGCGGGAGGTTCACAGATACGCAGTATTTT; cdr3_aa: CATKPSGRFTDTQYF
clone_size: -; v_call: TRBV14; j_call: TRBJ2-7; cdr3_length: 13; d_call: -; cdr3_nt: TGTGCCAGCAGCCAAGATCGGTTCGACCAGGGGTACTTC; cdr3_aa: CASSQDRFDQGYF
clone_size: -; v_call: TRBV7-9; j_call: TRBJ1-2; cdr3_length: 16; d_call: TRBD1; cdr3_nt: TGTGCCAGCAGCTTAGACTCCGGACAGGGGATATTGGGCTACACCTTC; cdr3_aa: CASSLDSGQGILGYTF
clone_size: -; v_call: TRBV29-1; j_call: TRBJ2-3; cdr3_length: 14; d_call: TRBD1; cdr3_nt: TGCAGCGTTGGAGGGACAGGGGCAGGAGATACGCAGTATTTT; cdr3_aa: CSVGGTGAGDTQYF
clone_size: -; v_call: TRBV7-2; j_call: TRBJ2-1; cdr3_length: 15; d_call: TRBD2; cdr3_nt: TGTGCCAGCAGCGCGATAGCGGGGGAGTACAATGAGCAGTTCTTC; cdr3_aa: CASSAIAGEYNEQFF
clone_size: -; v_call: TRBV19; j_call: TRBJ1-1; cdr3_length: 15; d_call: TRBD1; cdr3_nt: TGTGCCAGTAGACCGGACAGGGGAGCGAACACTGAAGCTTTCTTT; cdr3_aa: CASRPDRGANTEAFF
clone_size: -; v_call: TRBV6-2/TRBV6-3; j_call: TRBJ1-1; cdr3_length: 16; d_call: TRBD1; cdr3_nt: TGTGCCACCAGCGTGGGACAGGGGGCTCTTGACACTGAAGCTTTCTTT; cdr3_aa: CATSVGQGALDTEAFF
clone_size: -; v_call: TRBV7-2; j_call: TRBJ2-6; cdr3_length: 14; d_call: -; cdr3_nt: TGTGCCAGCAGCTCCAACTCTGGGGCCAACGTCCTGACTTTC; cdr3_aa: CASSSNSGANVLTF
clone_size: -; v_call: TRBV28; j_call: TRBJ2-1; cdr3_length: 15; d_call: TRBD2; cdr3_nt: TGTGCCAGCACGGGGGGGGCCCTCTCCTACAATGAGCAGTTCTTC; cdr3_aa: CASTGGALSYNEQFF
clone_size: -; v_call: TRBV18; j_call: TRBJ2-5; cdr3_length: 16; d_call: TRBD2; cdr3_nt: TGTGCCAGCTCTACTAGCGGGGGGGCACATGGAGAGACCCAGTACTTC; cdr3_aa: CASSTSGGAHGETQYF
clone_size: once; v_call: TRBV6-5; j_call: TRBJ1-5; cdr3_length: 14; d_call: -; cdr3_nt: TGTGCCAGCAAGCGGCGTAATAGCAATCAGCCCCAGCATTTT; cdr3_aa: CASKRRNSNQPQHF
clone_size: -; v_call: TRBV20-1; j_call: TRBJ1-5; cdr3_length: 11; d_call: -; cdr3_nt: TGCAGTGTCCCCACACTAGGACCCCAGCATTTT; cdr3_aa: CSVPTLGPQHF
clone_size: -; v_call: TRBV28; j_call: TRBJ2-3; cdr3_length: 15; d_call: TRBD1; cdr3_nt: TGTGCCAGCAGCCGCGACAGGGGGCCCACAGATACGCAGTATTTT; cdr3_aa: CASSRDRGPTDTQYF
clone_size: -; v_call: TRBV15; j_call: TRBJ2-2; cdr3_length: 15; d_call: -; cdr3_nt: TGTGCCACCAGCAGGGGGGGGCTGCGCACCGGGGAGCTGTTTTTT; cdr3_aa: CATSRGGLRTGELFF
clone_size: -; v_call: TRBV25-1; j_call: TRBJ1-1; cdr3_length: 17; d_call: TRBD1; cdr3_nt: TGTGCCAGCAGTGAATCTGGACAGGGAAGGTTGAACACTGAAGCTTTCTTT; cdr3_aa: CASSESGQGRLNTEAFF
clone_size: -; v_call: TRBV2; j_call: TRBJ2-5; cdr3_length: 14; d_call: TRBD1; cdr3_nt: TGTGCCAGCAGTCCCGGGACAGTCCAAGAGACCCAGTACTTC; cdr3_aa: CASSPGTVQETQYF